This T cell receptor (beta chain) stems from a study of a mutant IDH1 vaccine in newly diagnosed glioma. Study as a whole: Patients began vaccination 4-6 weeks after radiotherapy alone, or with temozolomide cycles.

Regarding this clone: Its antigen is as yet unknown.

Data came from immunoSEQ multiplex PCR; TCRdb stores just in-frame clones and leaves some out. The sample has tens of thousands of clones, about 80% seen once; the top ten hold more than 5.5%. The germline gives CDR1 SGHRS, CDR2 YFSETQ. The V gene lost 4 bases and the J gene lost 3 bases, with 14 bases spanning the gap. The CDR3 is 14 amino acids. This sample's time point: week 23, last vaccination. What each vaccine dose contained was 300 ug of mutant IDH1 20-mer peptide, accompanied by topical imiquimod. The starting material was PBMCs, obtained from a glioma patient whose treatment included an IDH1 peptide vaccine. The chain combines TRBV5-1 with TRBJ2-7; possibly TRBD1 for D (6 bases). The TCR comes from a middle-aged man with glioma. The CDR3, as DNA: TGCGCCAGCAGCCCAGGACAGCCCATCTACGAGCAGTACTTC. Its protein product is CASSPGQPIYEQYF. The whole variable domain, filled in from reference TRBV5-1 and TRBJ2-7, reads KAGVTQTPRYLIKTRGQQVTLSCSPISGHRSVSWYQQTPGQGLQFLFEYFSETQRNKGNFPGRFSGRQFSNSRSEMNVSTLELGDSALYLCASSPGQPIYEQYFGPGTRLTVT.